The 24 T cell receptor beta chains presented below share a single source sample, sequenced in a study of T-cell reconstitution after alpha-beta-depleted transplantation in children. Preparation of the TCRbeta library involved a method that used unique molecular identifiers. One entry per CDR3 protein, called by TCRdb with MiXCR from the PCR reads. The sample consists of 240,000 or so distinct CDR3 sequences, under 9.5% of them appearing once. Sample: PBMCs, mostly from graft donor cells, taken 180 days after TCRalphabeta/CD19-depleted stem cell transplant. Receptors were obtained from a male patient aged 10 to 17 who had a stem cell transplant for acute lymphoblastic leukemia, so the T cells may come from the graft donor.

This clonotype has a count of ten or more. The chain carries TRBV7-2 and TRBJ2-2, with 8 bases that match TRBD1. V was clipped by 4 bases and J by 6 bases; unmatched bases: 10. CDR1 SGHTA and CDR2 FQGNSA come from the germline V gene. CDR3 length: 16 amino acids. The CDR3 spells CASSSYRGIDAGELFF. The DNA of the CDR3 is TGTGCCAGCAGCTCCTACAGGGGGATAGACGCCGGGGAGCTGTTTTTT.

This clonotype has ten or more counts. This sequence joins TRBV7-2 and TRBJ1-6; no clear D. The CDR3 consists of 15 residues. Trimming left V 1 base short and J 12 bases short, with 16 bases between. Germline V gives CDR1 SGHTA, CDR2 FQGNSA. CDR3 bases: TGTGCCAGCAGCTTAGTGCCCCCGGGTCGGGGACCCCTCCACTTT. Translation: CASSLVPPGRGPLHF.

This clonotype was seen at least ten times. The CDR3 coding sequence is TGCAGTGCTGGACAGGGAAACACCGGGGAGCTGTTTTTT. Its protein is CSAGQGNTGELFF. The chain couples TRBV20-1 to TRBJ2-2, with 8 bases lining up with TRBD1. Per germline, CDR1 DFQATT and CDR2 SNEGSKA (reference sequence). The ends lost 5 bases at V and 2 bases at J; junction bases unmatched: 1. The length of the CDR3 is 13 residues.

This clonotype was picked up many times. V gene TRBV2 combines with J gene TRBJ2-3; unclear D gene. V lost 0 bases and J 5 bases, leaving 12 bases between the germline ends. Germline loops: CDR1 SNHLY, CDR2 FYNNEI. This CDR3 comprises 15 residues. DNA of the CDR3: TGTGCCAGCAGTGAAGCGCCCATGGTCGGAGATACGCAGTATTTT. Protein product: CASSEAPMVGDTQYF.

This clonotype appeared many times. The chain has TRBV10-3 and TRBJ1-1; possibly TRBD1 for D (5 bases). CDR1 is ENHRY and CDR2 is SYGVKD in the germline V gene. This CDR3 spans 13 amino acids. Trimming stripped 6 bases from V and 2 bases from J, with 10 bases between. CDR3 coding DNA: TGTGCCATCAGGGGACTGCCAAACACTGAAGCTTTCTTT. Its protein is CAIRGLPNTEAFF.

This clonotype has at least ten counts. The rearrangement joins TRBV6-1 to TRBJ2-3; the D gene is possibly TRBD2 (6 bases). This CDR3 has 17 residues. V lost 6 bases and J lost 1, with 20 bases in between. Germline V gene lookup returns CDR1 MNHNS and CDR2 SASEGT. The CDR3 region is CASRPEAAGSGTDTQYF. The CDR3 nucleotides read TGTGCCAGCAGACCCGAGGCAGCGGGCTCTGGCACAGATACGCAGTATTTT.

The table lists this clonotype with many counts. V is TRBV7-2 and J is TRBJ2-1, with D possibly being TRBD2 (8 bases). CDR1 and CDR2 (germline): SGHTA, FQGNSA. The germline V and J ends were trimmed by 2 bases and 11 bases, with 19 bases remaining between them. The CDR3 totals 15 residues. The CDR3 region is CASSLISGTDNKQFF. As DNA, the CDR3 is TGTGCCAGCAGCTTAATTAGCGGGACAGATAATAAGCAGTTCTTC.

Turning to this clonotype: A clone one base away is much larger, so this may be a read error. The chain employs TRBV5-1 and TRBJ1-3, with unresolved D. The CDR3 is made up of 15 amino acids. Trimming removed 2 bases at V and 3 bases at J, with 12 bases between. Germline V gene sequence: CDR1 SGHRS, CDR2 YFSETQ. The CDR3 nucleotides read TGCGCCAGCAGCTTTTCACACGGCTGTGGAAACACCATATATTTT. Protein: CASSFSHGCGNTIYF.

This clonotype was seen repeatedly, ten times or more. The chain recombines TRBV6-5 with TRBJ2-7; tentative D call: TRBD1 (6 bases). Trimming shortened V by 0 bases and J by 0 bases, and 15 bases separated the two germline ends. The V gene's germline CDR1 is MNHEY and CDR2 SVGAGI. The CDR3 is 17 residues long. The CDR3 DNA sequence: TGTGCCAGCAGTTACTCGAAGGACAGCATGACCTCCTACGAGCAGTACTTC. It encodes CASSYSKDSMTSYEQYF.

This clonotype was seen repeatedly, ten times or more. The chain carries TRBV29-1 and TRBJ2-1; maybe TRBD2 (6 bases). V lost 8 bases and J lost 4, with 24 bases in between. The CDR3 is made up of 16 amino acids. Germline V gene sequence: CDR1 SQVTM, CDR2 ANQGSEA. Written as DNA, the CDR3 is TGCAGCCAAGCCGGGGACCCCAATGGGGGGTACAATGAGCAGTTCTTC. Protein sequence: CSQAGDPNGGYNEQFF.

The sample holds many counts of this clonotype. The V gene is TRBV7-9, the J gene TRBJ2-7; tentative D call: TRBD2 (6 bases). The V end lost 4 bases, the J end lost 1 base, and 17 bases lay between the germline ends. Germline CDR1 and CDR2: SEHNR and FQNEAQ (reference sequence). The CDR3 is 16 residues long. The CDR3 coding sequence is TGTGCCAGCAGCTCCTTGGCGGGTAGCGGATCCTACGAGCAGTACTTC. This codes for CASSSLAGSGSYEQYF.

This clonotype was observed many times. The chain is built from TRBV29-1 and TRBJ2-5, with 7 bases that match TRBD1. Germline trimming cut 6 bases from V and 2 bases from J; bases unmatched to any gene: 12. The CDR3 length is 15 residues. CDR1 and CDR2 from the germline V gene are SQVTM and ANQGSEA. The CDR3 loop reads CSVSPRGWLQETQYF. The CDR3 region has the DNA TGCAGCGTGTCGCCCAGGGGGTGGTTACAAGAGACCCAGTACTTC.

The V call is TRBV24-1, the J call TRBJ2-5; possible D gene TRBD2, 7 bases. From germline, CDR1 is KGHDR and CDR2 SFDVKD. V was trimmed by 3 bases and J by 4 bases, leaving 17 bases between them. The CDR3 length is 16 residues. This CDR3 reads CATSDPHREGGETQYF. Here the CDR3 DNA reads TGTGCCACCAGTGATCCACACAGGGAGGGGGGAGAGACCCAGTACTTC.

Many counts were recorded for this clonotype. The genes are TRBV11-2 and TRBJ2-2, with unresolved D. CDR3 length: 14 amino acids. The germline V and J ends were trimmed by 3 bases and 0 bases, with 5 bases remaining between them. Germline CDR1 is SGHAT and CDR2 is FQNNGV. The CDR3 loop is CASSFGSNTGELFF. The CDR3 DNA is TGTGCCAGCAGCTTCGGCTCGAACACCGGGGAGCTGTTTTTT.

The table lists this clonotype with many counts. The chain carries TRBV9 and TRBJ1-6; 7 nucleotides line up with TRBD1. The CDR3 is 14 amino acids. V shed 0 bases, J shed 8 bases, and the junction held 2 bases outside the gene matches. Germline loops: CDR1 SGDLS, CDR2 YYNGEE. DNA of the CDR3: TGTGCCAGCAGCGTAGGCAGGGGGGATTCACCCCTCCACTTT. Amino acid sequence: CASSVGRGDSPLHF.

For this clonotype: Since a much larger clone is just one base distant, this may be a read error. V is TRBV4-1 and J is TRBJ1-5; no firm D call. V lost 1 base to trimming and J lost 6 bases, with 10 bases between them. Germline CDR1 reads MGHRA; CDR2 reads YSYEKL. The CDR3 is 14 amino acids. CDR3 nucleotides: TGCGCCAGCAGCCAAGTACGGGGAACTCAGCCCCAGCATTTT. Residues: CASSQVRGTQPQHF.

This clonotype was seen at least ten times. V usage is TRBV9 and J usage is TRBJ1-4, with TRBD1 as a possible D gene (5 bases). Germline V CDR1 and CDR2: SGDLS, YYNGEE. Trimming cost V 4 bases and J 7 bases, with 17 bases left between them. This CDR3 has 15 residues. The chain's CDR3 is CASSPRDLGVEKLFF. The CDR3 DNA reads as TGTGCCAGCAGCCCTCGGGATTTGGGGGTTGAAAAACTGTTTTTT.

This clonotype has ten or more counts. V is TRBV5-1 and J is TRBJ2-2; D is unclear. The V end lost 5 bases, the J end lost 4 bases, and 6 bases lay between the germline ends. The CDR3 runs 12 residues. CDR1 SGHRS and CDR2 YFSETQ come from the germline V gene. CDR3 in amino acids: CASRWLTGELFF. The DNA for the CDR3 is TGCGCCAGCAGGTGGCTCACCGGGGAGCTGTTTTTT.

This clonotype was counted only a few times. The V call is TRBV6-1, the J call TRBJ1-5, with D possibly TRBD1 on 5 matching bases. V lost 3 bases, J lost 9 bases, and 12 bases lay in between. The germline CDR1 and CDR2 sequences are MNHNS and SASEGT. The CDR3 consists of 13 residues. The CDR3 protein is CASSERAQGPQHF. In nucleotides, the CDR3 is TGTGCCAGCAGTGAGAGGGCCCAGGGGCCCCAGCATTTT.

This clonotype was observed many times. The chain combines TRBV4-2 with TRBJ2-1; no definite D call. This CDR3 comprises 18 residues. Trimming left V 0 bases short and J 4 bases short, with 19 bases between. The germline gives CDR1 LGHNA, CDR2 YNFKEQ. CDR3 coding DNA: TGTGCCAGCAGCCAAGAAGGCCCCTCCTTCTCAATATACAATGAGCAGTTCTTC. Amino acid sequence: CASSQEGPSFSIYNEQFF.

This clonotype was recorded at least ten times. J is TRBJ2-2 and V is TRBV7-9; D is unresolved. Germline loops: CDR1 SEHNR, CDR2 FQNEAQ (reference sequence). The V end lost 8 bases, the J end lost 2 bases, and 18 bases lay between the germline ends. This CDR3 spans 16 amino acids. The CDR3, as DNA: TGTGCCAGCTACACACTACGGACGTCAAACACCGGGGAGCTGTTTTTT. It encodes CASYTLRTSNTGELFF. Full variable domain (rest looked up from reference TRBV7-9 and TRBJ2-2): DTGVSQNPRHKITKRGQNVTFRCDPISEHNRLYWYRQTLGQGPEFLTYFQNEAQLEKSRLLSDRFSAERPKGSFSTLEIQRTEQGDSAMYLCASYTLRTSNTGELFFGEGSRLTVL.

This clonotype was observed many times. The chain combines TRBV7-2 with TRBJ1-2; unclear D gene. Germline V gene sequence: CDR1 SGHTA, CDR2 FQGNSA. The CDR3 spans 13 residues. The V gene lost 2 bases and the J gene lost 4 bases, with 8 bases spanning the gap. The CDR3 loop is CASSLHSSYGYTF. The DNA for the CDR3 is TGTGCCAGCAGCTTACACAGTTCCTATGGCTACACCTTC.

This clonotype occurred many times. V is TRBV20-1 and J is TRBJ1-4, with TRBD1 matching over 10 bases. There are 16 residues in the CDR3. Germline V gene data show CDR1 as DFQATT and CDR2 as SNEGSKA (reference sequence). The V gene end was trimmed by 4 bases and the J gene end by 5 bases; junction bases not matched to a gene: 10. CDR3: CSATPGQGWGNEKLFF. The CDR3 DNA follows: TGCAGTGCTACTCCGGGACAGGGGTGGGGAAATGAAAAACTGTTTTTT.

This clonotype was found many times. The chain couples TRBV18 to TRBJ1-3; 7 positions agree with TRBD1. Looked up from germline, CDR1 is KGHSH and CDR2 is LQKENI. The CDR3 is 18 residues long. Germline trimming cut 0 bases from V and 1 base from J; bases unmatched to any gene: 9. DNA for the CDR3: TGTGCCAGCTCACCACCCTCTACAGGGGCCCCGTCTGGAAACACCATATATTTT. It translates to CASSPPSTGAPSGNTIYF.